The 24 T cell receptor beta chains presented below share a single source sample, sequenced in a study of vaccination effects on CD4 cells after COVID-19. The culture ran for about 11 days, and then CD4+ T cells were isolated. Either the mRNA-1273 or the BNT162b2 vaccine was given to participants as two doses. Method: immunoSEQ multiplex PCR; TCRdb's copy keeps in-frame clones and lacks some. Of around 66,000 clones in the sample, just under 75% were seen once. Antigens for these TCRs are unknown. The sequencing used CD4+ T cells from PBMCs cultured without peptide, collected after COVID-19 vaccination. The receptors here all came from a human donor who received a COVID-19 vaccine.

The chain has TRBV9 and TRBJ1-2; 9 bases match TRBD1. This CDR3 contains 14 residues. V shed 4 bases, J shed 3 bases, and the junction held 4 bases outside the gene matches. CDR1 is SGDLS and CDR2 is YYNGEE in the germline V gene. CDR3 DNA sequence: TGTGCCAGCAGCCCGGGACAGGGAGACTATGGCTACACCTTC. It is translated as CASSPGQGDYGYTF.

The V gene is TRBV19, the J gene TRBJ2-1, with a tentative D call TRBD2 (6 bases). With 6 bases removed from V and 2 bases from J, the gap between germline ends came to 17 bases. CDR3 length: 16 residues. CDR1 is LNHDA, CDR2 SQIVND, per germline (reference sequence). CDR3 protein: CASRVSGLSTYNEQFF. CDR3 coding DNA: TGTGCCAGTAGAGTTAGCGGACTTTCCACCTACAATGAGCAGTTCTTC.

The J gene is TRBJ2-1, the V gene TRBV28, with 12 nucleotides matching TRBD2. The V gene's germline CDR1 is MDHEN and CDR2 SYDVKM. The CDR3 is 14 residues long. Germline trimming cut 5 bases from V and 7 bases from J; bases unmatched to any gene: 3. The CDR3 DNA is TGTGCCAGCAGTACTAGCGGGGGGCGAAATGAGCAGTTCTTC. It encodes CASSTSGGRNEQFF.

V and J are TRBV2 and TRBJ1-4, with D unclear. CDR1 is SNHLY and CDR2 is FYNNEI in the germline V gene. The CDR3 covers 15 residues. Trimming took 7 bases from V and 1 from J, leaving 13 bases between them. Written as DNA, the CDR3 is TGTGCCAGCATTGTAGGGCTAGGAACTAATGAAAAACTGTTTTTT. Its protein is CASIVGLGTNEKLFF. The full variable domain, with the rest looked up from reference TRBV2 and TRBJ1-4, is EPEVTQTPSHQVTQMGQEVILRCVPISNHLYFYWYRQILGQKVEFLVSFYNNEISEKSEIFDDQFSVERPDGSNFTLKIRSTKLEDSAMYFCASIVGLGTNEKLFFGSGTQLSVL.

The rearrangement uses TRBV21-1 and TRBJ1-1; TRBD1 is the table's D call and was not checked against the DNA. TRBV21-1 is a pseudogene locus. This CDR3 spans 15 amino acids. The CDR3 is CASSKRTGPNTEAFF. In DNA, the CDR3 is TGTGCCAGCAGCAAGCGGACAGGGCCGAACACTGAAGCTTTCTTT.

The CDR3 protein is CASSGRGSEAFF. Written as DNA, the CDR3 is TGCGCCAGCAGCGGGAGGGGTTCTGAAGCTTTCTTT. This chain links TRBV5-1 with TRBJ1-1; D perhaps matches TRBD1 (5 bases). The germline V gene encodes CDR1 SGHRS and CDR2 YFSETQ. The CDR3 loop spans 12 amino acids. Trimming cost V 4 bases and J 6 bases, with 10 bases left between them.

The chain carries TRBV29-1 and TRBJ2-1; D might be TRBD1 (5 bases). CDR1 SQVTM and CDR2 ANQGSEA come from the germline V gene. The CDR3 has 12 residues. Trimming took off 2 bases at V and 9 bases at J, with 11 bases between the two ends. The chain's CDR3 is CSVERGGFEQFF. CDR3 nucleotides: TGCAGCGTTGAAAGGGGTGGGTTTGAGCAGTTCTTC.

The chain uses TRBV5-1 and TRBJ1-1, with D unclear. Germline CDR1 SGHRS, CDR2 YFSETQ. The length of the CDR3 is 12 residues. Trimming shortened V by 4 bases and J by 6 bases, and 10 bases separated the two germline ends. The CDR3 DNA follows: TGCGCCAGCAGCGCAGGCGGGGCTGAAGCTTTCTTT. Amino acids: CASSAGGAEAFF.

This clone was detected once. The chain recombines TRBV3-1 (or the pseudogene TRBV3-2) with TRBJ2-7; D remains ambiguous. The germline V and J ends were trimmed by 0 bases and 6 bases, with 9 bases remaining between them. This CDR3 spans 13 amino acids. Looked up from germline, CDR1 is LGHDT and CDR2 is YNNKEL (reference sequence). The chain's CDR3 is CASSQETVREQYV. CDR3 DNA sequence: TGTGCCAGCAGCCAAGAAACAGTACGCGAGCAGTACGTC.

V and J are TRBV5-6 and TRBJ2-7, with 8 nucleotides matching TRBD1. The CDR3 loop spans 15 amino acids. J lost 4 bases, V lost 3 bases, and 9 bases had no gene match. CDR1 SGHDT and CDR2 YYEEEE come from the germline V gene. The CDR3 DNA reads as TGTGCCAGCAGCTCGAGCCAGGGGGCGGGGTACGAGCAGTACGTC. This translates into CASSSSQGAGYEQYV.

The chain joins TRBV7-2 to TRBJ2-3, with D perhaps given as TRBD1 or TRBD2 (5 bases each). CDR3 length: 15 amino acids. Germline CDR1 and CDR2: SGHTA and FQGNSA. Trimming cost V 1 base and J 3 bases, with 11 bases left between them. CDR3 amino acids: CASSLVGTTTDTQYF. The CDR3 coding sequence is TGTGCCAGCAGCTTAGTCGGGACCACGACAGATACGCAGTATTTT.

In this sample, this clone turned up a few times. The rearrangement uses TRBV28 and TRBJ1-5, with 12 bases matching TRBD1. This CDR3 region has 16 residues. V lost 11 bases to trimming and J lost 2 bases; unmatched junction nucleotides: 10. Germline lookup yields CDR1 MDHEN and CDR2 SYDVKM. The CDR3 nucleotides are TGTGCCGGCGGGACAGGGGGCTTTAGTCGCAATCAGCCCCAGCATTTT. It specifies CAGGTGGFSRNQPQHF.

The chain carries TRBV6-5 and TRBJ2-5, with D maybe TRBD1 (5 bases). CDR1 is MNHEY and CDR2 is SVGAGI in the germline V gene. This CDR3 is built from 15 residues. V lost 11 bases to trimming and J lost 2 bases, with 21 bases between them. DNA of the CDR3: TGTGCCGATGCCGGACACACGGAGCTACAAGAGACCCAGTACTTC. Translated, it gives CADAGHTELQETQYF.

The chain joins TRBV30 to TRBJ2-1; TRBD1 matches at 8 bases. V lost 3 bases and J lost 7; bases outside the gene matches: 11. The CDR3 covers 15 residues. Germline values: CDR1 GTSNPN, CDR2 SVGIG (reference sequence). The CDR3 DNA reads as TGTGCCTGGAGACCAAAAACCGACAGGGGAAATGAGCAGTTCTTC. It encodes CAWRPKTDRGNEQFF.

V usage is TRBV7-2 and J usage is TRBJ2-2; no definite D call. The germline V and J ends were trimmed by 0 bases and 6 bases, with 11 bases remaining between them. Per germline, CDR1 SGHTA and CDR2 FQGNSA. The CDR3 is 15 amino acids. Written as DNA, the CDR3 is TGTGCCAGCAGCTTAGCGACCTACAACCCCGGGGAGCTGTTTTTT. This sequence encodes CASSLATYNPGELFF. Full variable domain (remainder filled in from reference TRBV7-2 and TRBJ2-2): GAGVSQSPSNKVTEKGKDVELRCDPISGHTALYWYRQSLGQGLEFLIYFQGNSAPDKSGLPSDRFSAERTGGSVSTLTIQRTQQEDSAVYLCASSLATYNPGELFFGEGSRLTVL.

This clone was counted between two and nine times. The V and J genes are TRBV5-1 and TRBJ1-1; no clear D. The CDR3 contains 15 residues. Trimming stripped 1 base from V and 2 bases from J, with 12 bases between. Looked up from germline, CDR1 is SGHRS and CDR2 is YFSETQ. The CDR3 coding sequence is TGCGCCAGCAGCTTGTTTGGCGGCAGCAACACTGAAGCTTTCTTT. This translates into CASSLFGGSNTEAFF.

The chain links TRBV9 to TRBJ2-1, with D perhaps given as TRBD1 or TRBD2 (5 bases each). The ends were cut back, 2 bases at V and 6 bases at J, with 15 bases in the middle. The germline gives CDR1 SGDLS, CDR2 YYNGEE. The CDR3 totals 15 residues. CDR3 sequence: CASSVFSRDPNEQFF. The DNA of the CDR3 is TGTGCCAGCAGCGTCTTTAGTCGGGACCCCAATGAGCAGTTCTTC.

J is TRBJ1-1 and V is TRBV18; D perhaps matches TRBD1 (6 bases). CDR3 length equals 14 residues. Germline loops: CDR1 KGHSH, CDR2 LQKENI. Trimming stripped 6 bases from V and 0 bases from J, with 11 bases between. CDR3 region: CASSRQALNTEAFF. The CDR3 region has the DNA TGTGCCAGCTCCCGACAGGCTCTGAACACTGAAGCTTTCTTT.

The genes are TRBV19 and TRBJ2-6; D is tentatively TRBD1 or TRBD2 (5 bases each). CDR1 is LNHDA, CDR2 SQIVND, per germline (reference sequence). The CDR3 covers 15 residues. With 6 bases removed from V and 3 bases from J, the gap between germline ends came to 12 bases. The CDR3 is CASSAGTDGANVLTF. The CDR3, as DNA: TGTGCCAGTAGCGCCGGGACGGATGGGGCCAACGTCCTGACTTTC.

The rearrangement links TRBV10-3 to TRBJ2-1; 8 bases fit TRBD1. This CDR3 has 15 amino acids. Germline V CDR1 and CDR2: ENHRY, SYGVKD. Unmatched junction bases numbered 7, after V lost 2 bases and J lost 7 bases. In DNA form, the CDR3 reads TGTGCCATCAGTGAGGCACAGGGGGGAAGGAATGAGCAGTTCTTC. It yields the protein CAISEAQGGRNEQFF.

The chain has TRBV3-1 (or the pseudogene TRBV3-2) and TRBJ2-2; 9 bases are shared with TRBD1. The trim removed 3 bases at V and 1 base at J, leaving 0 bases unmatched. The germline CDR1 and CDR2 sequences are LGHDT and YNNKEL (reference sequence). This CDR3 is 15 amino acids long. The chain's CDR3 is CASSQTGGNTGELFF. The CDR3 bases are TGTGCCAGCAGCCAGACAGGGGGGAACACCGGGGAGCTGTTTTTT.

In its sample, this clone was seen a few times. The chain combines TRBV6-5 with TRBJ1-1; D possibly corresponds to TRBD1 (6 bases). CDR1 is MNHEY, CDR2 SVGAGI, per germline. V dropped 6 bases and J dropped 11 bases, with 25 bases sitting between them. The CDR3 runs 15 residues. The chain's CDR3 is CASRASGRFGDRAFF. In DNA form, the CDR3 reads TGTGCCAGCAGAGCCTCGGGAAGGTTCGGCGACAGGGCTTTCTTT.

The chain combines TRBV14 with TRBJ2-1; D is undetermined. CDR1 is SGHDN, CDR2 FVKESK, per germline. Trimming cost V 5 bases and J 0 bases, with 5 bases left between them. The CDR3 totals 13 residues. CDR3 region: CASSYSSYNEQFF. The CDR3 DNA follows: TGTGCCAGCAGCTACAGCTCCTACAATGAGCAGTTCTTC.

The chain is built from TRBV5-1 and TRBJ2-5, with D uncertain. Trimming pared 4 bases from V and 0 bases from J, leaving 7 bases between. The CDR3 covers 13 residues. CDR1 and CDR2 (germline): SGHRS, YFSETQ. The CDR3 protein is CASSHGDQETQYF. The CDR3 nucleotides are TGCGCCAGCAGCCACGGCGACCAAGAGACCCAGTACTTC. The variable domain in full, with the rest retrieved from reference TRBV5-1 and TRBJ2-5, is KAGVTQTPRYLIKTRGQQVTLSCSPISGHRSVSWYQQTPGQGLQFLFEYFSETQRNKGNFPGRFSGRQFSNSRSEMNVSTLELGDSALYLCASSHGDQETQYFGPGTRLLVL.